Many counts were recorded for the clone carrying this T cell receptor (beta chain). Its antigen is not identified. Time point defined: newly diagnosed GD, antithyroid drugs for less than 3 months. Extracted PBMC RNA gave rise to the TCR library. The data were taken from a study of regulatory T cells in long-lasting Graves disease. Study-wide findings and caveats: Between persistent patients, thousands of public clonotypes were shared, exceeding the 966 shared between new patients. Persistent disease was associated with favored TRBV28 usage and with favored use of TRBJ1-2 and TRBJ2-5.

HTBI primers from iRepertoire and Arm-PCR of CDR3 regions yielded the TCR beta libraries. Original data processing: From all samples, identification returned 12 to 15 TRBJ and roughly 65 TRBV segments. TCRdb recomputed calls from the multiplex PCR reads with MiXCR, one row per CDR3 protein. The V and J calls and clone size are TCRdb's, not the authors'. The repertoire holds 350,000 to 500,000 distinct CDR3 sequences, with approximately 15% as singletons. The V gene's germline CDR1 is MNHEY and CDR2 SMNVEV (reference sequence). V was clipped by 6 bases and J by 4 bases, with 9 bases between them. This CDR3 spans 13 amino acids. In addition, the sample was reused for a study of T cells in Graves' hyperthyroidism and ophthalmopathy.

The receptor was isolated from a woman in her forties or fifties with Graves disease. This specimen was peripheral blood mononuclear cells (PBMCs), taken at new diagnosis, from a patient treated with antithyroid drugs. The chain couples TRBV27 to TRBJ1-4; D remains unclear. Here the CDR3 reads CASSPSINEKLFF. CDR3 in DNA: TGTGCCAGCAGCCCCAGTATTAATGAAAAACTGTTTTTT. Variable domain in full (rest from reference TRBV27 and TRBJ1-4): EAQVTQNPRYLITVTGKKLTVTCSQNMNHEYMSWYRQDPGLGLRQIYYSMNVEVTDKGDVPEGYKVSRKEKRNFPLILESPSPNQTSLYFCASSPSINEKLFFGSGTQLSVL.